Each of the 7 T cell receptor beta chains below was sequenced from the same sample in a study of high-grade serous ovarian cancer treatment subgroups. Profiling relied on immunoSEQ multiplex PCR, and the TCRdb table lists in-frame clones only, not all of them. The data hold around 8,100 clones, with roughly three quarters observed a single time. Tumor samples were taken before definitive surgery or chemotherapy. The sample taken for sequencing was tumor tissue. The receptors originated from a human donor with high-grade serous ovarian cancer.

CDR3: CAIRGTANTGELFF. In DNA form, the CDR3 reads TGTGCCATCAGGGGGACAGCGAACACCGGGGAGCTGTTTTTT. The rearrangement joins TRBV10-3 to TRBJ2-2; TRBD1 matches 7 bases. The CDR3 consists of 14 residues. V lost 6 bases and J lost 0; bases outside the gene matches: 1. Looked up from germline, CDR1 is ENHRY and CDR2 is SYGVKD.

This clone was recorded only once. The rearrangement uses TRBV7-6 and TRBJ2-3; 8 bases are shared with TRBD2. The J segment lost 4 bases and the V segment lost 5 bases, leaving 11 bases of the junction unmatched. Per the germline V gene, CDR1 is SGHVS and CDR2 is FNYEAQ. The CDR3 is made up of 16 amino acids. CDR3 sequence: CASSAGSGGSADTQYF. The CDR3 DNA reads TGTGCCAGCAGCGCCGGGTCGGGAGGGAGCGCAGATACGCAGTATTTT.

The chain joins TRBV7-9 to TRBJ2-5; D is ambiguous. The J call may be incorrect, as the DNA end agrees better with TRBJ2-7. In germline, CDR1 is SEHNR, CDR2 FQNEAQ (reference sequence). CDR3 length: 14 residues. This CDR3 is CASRPVSPNNEQYF. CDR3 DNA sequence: TGTGCCAGCCGCCCTGTCAGCCCGAACAACGAGCAGTACTTC.

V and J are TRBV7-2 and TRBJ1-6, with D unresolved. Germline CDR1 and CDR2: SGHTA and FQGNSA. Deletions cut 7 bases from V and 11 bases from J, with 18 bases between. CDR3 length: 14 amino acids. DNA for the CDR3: TGTGCCAGCACCTCAAGTCGGGTTGGGACACCCCTCCACTTT. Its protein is CASTSSRVGTPLHF.

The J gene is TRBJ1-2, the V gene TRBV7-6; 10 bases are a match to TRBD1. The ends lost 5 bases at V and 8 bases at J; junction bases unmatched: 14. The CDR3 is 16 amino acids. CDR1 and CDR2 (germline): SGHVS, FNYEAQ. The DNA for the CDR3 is TGTGCCAGCAGCCCCGGGACAGGGGTGGCGACGGGAGGCTACACCTTC. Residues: CASSPGTGVATGGYTF.

CDR3 in DNA: TGTGCCAGCAGCTTAGAAGGGAGTGGGGCGGGAGATACGCAGTATTTT. This translates into CASSLEGSGAGDTQYF. The chain combines TRBV11-2 with TRBJ2-3; perhaps D is TRBD1 or TRBD2 (5 bases each). Germline loops: CDR1 SGHAT, CDR2 FQNNGV. CDR3 length equals 16 residues. Trimming cost V 0 bases and J 5 bases, with 15 bases left between them.

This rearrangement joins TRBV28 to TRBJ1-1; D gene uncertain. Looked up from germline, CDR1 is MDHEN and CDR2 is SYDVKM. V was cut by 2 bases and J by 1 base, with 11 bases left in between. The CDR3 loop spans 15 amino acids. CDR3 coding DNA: TGTGCCAGCAGTTTAGAGAGGCGACAGAACACTGAAGCTTTCTTT. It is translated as CASSLERRQNTEAFF.